What follows is one TCR beta chain and its context. The antigen is unknown. The sample belongs to a study of T-cell reconstitution after alpha-beta-depleted transplantation in children. Regarding the study as a whole: After transplant, at about two months, alpha-beta T cells were reportedly derived from several hundred expanded graft clones. When one year had passed after transplant, most T-cell counts and diversity came from newly produced T cells. Surviving recipient T cells and thymic progenitors underlay high day-60 TCRbeta diversity in some patients.

Germline V lookup: CDR1 SGHRS, CDR2 YFSETQ. The CDR3 has 15 amino acids. Trimming took 3 bases from V and 3 from J; bases not matched to a gene: 5. Researchers prepared the TCRbeta library using unique molecular identifiers, the study reports. From the PCR reads, TCRdb called clonotypes with MiXCR, one entry per CDR3 protein. This sample has around 960,000 distinct CDR3 sequences; about 26% occur once, and the top ten carry 28%. The rearrangement links TRBV5-1 to TRBJ2-2; TRBD1 matches 7 bases. The clonotype comes from a boy younger than two who had a stem cell transplant for SCID, so the T cells may come from the graft donor. Sequences were derived from PBMCs, mostly from graft donor cells, sampled 360 days after TCRalphabeta/CD19-depleted stem cell transplant. The CDR3 region is CASSSRGPDTGELFF. In nucleotides, the CDR3 is TGCGCCAGCAGCTCGAGGGGGCCGGACACCGGGGAGCTGTTTTTT.